One and the same sample provided the 3 T cell receptor beta chains below, sequenced in a study of OX40 agonist ivuxolimab in advanced cancers. Clones were read by immunoSEQ multiplex PCR, and TCRdb kept only the in-frame ones, dropping some. Here the sample spans about 40,000 clones, roughly 90% being singletons. This specimen consisted of CD4+ or CD8+ T cells sorted from blood, obtained in a trial of the OX40 agonist ivuxolimab. The source of these receptors is an adult with an advanced solid tumor such as melanoma, head and neck, liver or kidney cancer.

This clone came up once. J is TRBJ2-2 and V is TRBV6-4; D perhaps matches TRBD2 (6 bases). V gave up 3 bases and J gave up 1 base, with 18 bases separating them. The CDR3 has 18 amino acids. The germline CDR1 and CDR2 sequences are MRHNA and SNTAGT. CDR3 residues: CASSEDAWSGQNTGELFF. For the CDR3, the DNA is TGTGCCAGCAGTGAAGATGCCTGGAGCGGGCAGAACACCGGGGAGCTGTTTTTT.

This clone was counted a single time. This sequence joins TRBV2 and TRBJ2-7; the D is unclear. Per germline, CDR1 SNHLY and CDR2 FYNNEI. With 5 bases removed from V and 5 bases from J, the gap between germline ends came to 4 bases. The CDR3 loop spans 10 amino acids. The CDR3 loop is CASSKDEQYV. The CDR3 DNA follows: TGTGCCAGCAGTAAGGACGAGCAGTACGTC.

The chain joins TRBV13 to TRBJ1-2; D is uncertain. Germline V gene sequence: CDR1 PRHDT, CDR2 FYEKMQ (reference sequence). The length of the CDR3 is 14 residues. The ends were cut back, 2 bases at V and 2 bases at J, with 9 bases in the middle. Here the CDR3 reads CASSLTGSNYGYTF. In DNA form, the CDR3 reads TGTGCCAGCAGCTTAACCGGGTCCAACTATGGCTACACCTTC.